The rows below give T cell receptor beta chains drawn from one sample of a study of cytomegalovirus exposure and HLA in healthy donors. Only in-frame clones appear in the TCRdb table, and some are missing; sequencing was by immunoSEQ multiplex PCR. The data contain 150,000 or so clones, 75% to 85% of them singletons. The specimen was PBMCs. The receptors originated from a man over 45 in good health and CMV-seropositive. CDR3s include the opening cysteine and the closing phenylalanine or tryptophan. The D gene is left open where the match is weak. The size entry is marked missing in some rows and otherwise reads once, few, many or a size class.

clone_size	d_call	v_call	j_call	cdr3_aa	cdr3_nt
NA	NA	TRBV6-5	TRBJ2-2	CATRQLGNTGELFF	TGTGCCACTCGACAGCTGGGGAACACCGGGGAGCTGTTTTTT
NA	NA	TRBV6-1	TRBJ2-7	CASWTSPPLRDEQYF	TGTGCCAGCTGGACCTCGCCACCTCTGAGGGACGAGCAGTACTTC
many	NA	TRBV6-1	TRBJ2-1	CASRDYLGPNEQFF	TGTGCCAGTAGAGACTACCTCGGGCCGAATGAGCAGTTCTTC
NA	NA	TRBV2	TRBJ2-2	CASIQAPNTGELFF	TGTGCCAGCATCCAGGCCCCGAACACCGGGGAGCTGTTTTTT
few	NA	TRBV29-1	TRBJ2-5	CSVGQAQETQYF	TGCAGCGTTGGACAGGCCCAAGAGACCCAGTACTTC
once	NA	TRBV6-1	TRBJ1-2	CASSDRLGAGYGYTF	TGTGCCAGCAGTGATCGGTTAGGGGCGGGGTATGGCTACACCTTC
NA	TRBD1	TRBV7-8	TRBJ2-5	CASSLGLGTVQETQYF	TGTGCCAGCAGCTTAGGCCTCGGGACAGTCCAAGAGACCCAGTACTTC
NA	TRBD1	TRBV19	TRBJ1-1	CASSSRQGRRAHEAFF	TGTGCCAGTAGTAGCCGACAGGGAAGGAGGGCTCATGAAGCTTTCTTT
NA	NA	TRBV4-1	TRBJ1-1	CASSQEGLGNTEAFF	TGCGCCAGCAGCCAAGAAGGACTCGGGAACACTGAAGCTTTCTTT
once	TRBD1	TRBV29-1	TRBJ1-5	CSVGGQGNQPQHF	TGCAGCGTTGGGGGACAGGGCAATCAGCCCCAGCATTTT
NA	NA	TRBV12-5	TRBJ2-5	CASGSHQTQYF	TGTGCTAGTGGTTCCCATCAGACCCAGTACTTC
NA	NA	TRBV6-1	TRBJ1-1	CASSEGGGTEAFF	TGTGCCAGCAGTGAAGGAGGAGGGACTGAAGCTTTCTTT
few	TRBD1	TRBV5-1	TRBJ1-1	CASSSAGTGSSGAFF	TGCGCCAGCAGCTCCGCCGGGACAGGGTCTTCTGGAGCTTTCTTT
NA	TRBD1	TRBV5-6	TRBJ2-5	CASSVSGTGGTQYF	TGTGCCAGCAGCGTCTCCGGGACAGGGGGGACCCAGTACTTC
NA	NA	TRBV6-1	TRBJ2-2	CASSGGTANTGELFF	TGTGCCAGCAGTGGCGGGACCGCGAACACCGGGGAGCTGTTTTTT
NA	TRBD2	TRBV7-9	TRBJ2-1	CASSLAGRGNHNEQFF	TGTGCCAGCAGCTTAGCCGGGCGGGGGAATCACAATGAGCAGTTCTTC
NA	NA	TRBV2	TRBJ2-1	CASSGIGGSYNEQFF	TGTGCCAGCAGTGGAATAGGGGGCTCCTACAATGAGCAGTTCTTC
NA	TRBD1	TRBV5-4	TRBJ1-1	CASSLGQGRAEAFF	TGTGCCAGCAGCCTGGGACAGGGGCGGGCCGAAGCTTTCTTT
NA	NA	TRBV9	TRBJ2-1	CASSVGVEQFF	TGTGCCAGCAGCGTAGGAGTTGAGCAGTTCTTC
NA	TRBD1	TRBV5-1	TRBJ2-1	CASSLNPGQGGNEQFF	TGCGCCAGCAGCCTGAACCCGGGACAGGGGGGCAATGAGCAGTTCTTC
NA	NA	TRBV6-5	TRBJ2-1	CASSPPGVPNEQFF	TGTGCCAGCAGTCCACCGGGTGTACCCAATGAGCAGTTCTTC
NA	TRBD2	TRBV5-1	TRBJ2-3	CASSSSGGTSTDTQYF	TGCGCCAGCAGCTCTAGCGGGGGGACTAGCACAGATACGCAGTATTTT
NA	NA	TRBV4-1	TRBJ1-1	CASQQTMNTEAFF	TGCGCCAGCCAACAGACCATGAACACTGAAGCTTTCTTT
NA	NA	TRBV28	TRBJ1-1	CASSLVPDTAEAFF	TGTGCCAGCAGTTTAGTCCCTGACACTGCTGAAGCTTTCTTT
NA	NA	TRBV21-1	TRBJ2-2	CASSAQRTGVPRSSWELFF	TGTGCCAGCAGCGCCCAAAGGACAGGGGTCCCAAGGAGTAGCTGGGAGCTGTTTTTT
NA	TRBD1	TRBV18	TRBJ2-3	CASSLDRGSTDTQYF	TGTGCCAGCTCCTTAGACAGGGGGAGCACAGATACGCAGTATTTT
NA	TRBD1	TRBV7-8	TRBJ2-7	CASSPTGSSYEQYF	TGTGCCAGCAGCCCGACAGGGAGCTCCTACGAGCAGTACTTC
NA	TRBD2	TRBV9	TRBJ2-1	CASSVGLAGGPDNEQFF	TGTGCCAGCAGCGTAGGACTAGCGGGAGGGCCTGACAATGAGCAGTTCTTC
NA	TRBD1	TRBV5-1	TRBJ2-1	CASSITRTGLSSYNEQLF	TGCGCCAGCAGCATAACGCGGACAGGGTTGAGCTCCTACAATGAGCAGCTCTTC
NA	TRBD1	TRBV2	TRBJ2-5	CASSRGQEETQYF	TGTGCCAGCAGCCGGGGACAGGAGGAGACCCAGTACTTC
NA	TRBD1	TRBV9	TRBJ1-6	CASSGGQGDSPLHF	TGTGCCAGCAGCGGGGGACAGGGAGATTCACCCCTCCACTTT
NA	NA	TRBV9	TRBJ1-6	CASSVGAGNSPLHF	TGTGCCAGCAGCGTAGGGGCGGGTAATTCACCCCTCCACTTT
NA	TRBD1	TRBV5-6	TRBJ2-2	CASSQVETGGEAGELFF	TGTGCCAGCAGCCAAGTTGAAACAGGGGGTGAGGCCGGGGAGCTGTTTTTT
NA	NA	TRBV15	TRBJ2-3	CATSASSPDTQYF	TGTGCCACCAGCGCTAGCTCCCCAGATACGCAGTATTTT
NA	TRBD1	TRBV29-1	TRBJ1-1	CSVKGQAQTEAFF	TGCAGCGTTAAGGGACAGGCGCAGACTGAAGCTTTCTTT
NA	NA	TRBV9	TRBJ1-2	CASSAQGWEGYTF	TGTGCCAGCAGCGCCCAGGGGTGGGAGGGCTACACCTTC
NA	NA	TRBV29-1	TRBJ1-4	CSGETGGKLFF	TGCAGCGGGGAGACAGGTGGAAAACTGTTTTTT
few	NA	TRBV5-1	TRBJ2-3	CASSLEPESSTDTQYF	TGCGCCAGCAGCTTGGAGCCGGAGAGCAGCACAGATACGCAGTATTTT
NA	TRBD1	TRBV6-5	TRBJ2-2	CASSWTGLNTGELFF	TGTGCCAGCAGTTGGACAGGGCTGAACACCGGGGAGCTGTTTTTT
NA	NA	TRBV11-2	TRBJ1-4	CASSFTDSTNEKLFF	TGTGCCAGCAGCTTTACAGATTCAACTAATGAAAAACTGTTTTTT
few	NA	TRBV4-1	TRBJ1-2	CASSQLAFTYGYTF	TGCGCCAGCAGCCAATTAGCATTTACTTATGGCTACACCTTC
NA	NA	TRBV18	TRBJ1-1	CASSPPVPGENTEAFF	TGTGCCAGCTCACCACCGGTGCCAGGGGAGAACACTGAAGCTTTCTTT
NA	NA	TRBV5-1	TRBJ2-6	CASSFTSISGANVLTF	TGCGCCAGCAGCTTTACATCGATCTCTGGGGCCAACGTCCTGACTTTC
NA	TRBD2	TRBV19	TRBJ2-1	CASQAGVSYNEQFF	TGTGCCAGTCAAGCGGGAGTATCCTACAATGAGCAGTTCTTC
NA	TRBD2	TRBV5-4	TRBJ2-1	CASSYTSDSSEQFF	TGTGCCAGCAGCTATACTAGCGATTCTAGTGAGCAGTTCTTC
NA	NA	TRBV27	TRBJ1-2	CASSLRREGTSNYGYAF	TGTGCCAGCAGTTTAAGGCGAGAGGGTACTTCTAACTATGGCTACGCCTTC
NA	TRBD1	TRBV6-1	TRBJ1-2	CASSGNRGGYGYTF	TGTGCCAGCAGTGGAAACAGGGGTGGCTATGGCTACACCTTC
once	TRBD2	TRBV19	TRBJ2-5	CASSLRTSGGTQETQYF	TGTGCCAGTAGTCTTCGGACTAGCGGGGGGACACAAGAGACCCAGTACTTC
NA	NA	TRBV6-5	TRBJ1-5	CASQRAGGQPQHF	TGTGCCAGCCAGAGGGCCGGTGGACAGCCCCAGCATTTT
NA	TRBD1	TRBV7-9	TRBJ1-5	CASSSDRYSNQPQHF	TGTGCCAGCAGCTCGGACAGGTATAGCAATCAGCCCCAGCATTTT
NA	TRBD2	TRBV11-2	TRBJ2-4	CASSLGLAGDTKNIQYF	TGTGCCAGCAGCTTAGGACTAGCGGGAGATACCAAAAACATTCAGTACTTC
NA	TRBD1	TRBV4-1	TRBJ2-7	CASSPMTGAYEQYF	TGCGCCAGCAGCCCGATGACAGGGGCGTACGAGCAGTACTTC
NA	NA	TRBV7-9	TRBJ2-1	CASSLGAGRSYNEQFF	TGTGCCAGCAGCTTAGGAGCAGGGCGCTCCTACAATGAGCAGTTCTTC